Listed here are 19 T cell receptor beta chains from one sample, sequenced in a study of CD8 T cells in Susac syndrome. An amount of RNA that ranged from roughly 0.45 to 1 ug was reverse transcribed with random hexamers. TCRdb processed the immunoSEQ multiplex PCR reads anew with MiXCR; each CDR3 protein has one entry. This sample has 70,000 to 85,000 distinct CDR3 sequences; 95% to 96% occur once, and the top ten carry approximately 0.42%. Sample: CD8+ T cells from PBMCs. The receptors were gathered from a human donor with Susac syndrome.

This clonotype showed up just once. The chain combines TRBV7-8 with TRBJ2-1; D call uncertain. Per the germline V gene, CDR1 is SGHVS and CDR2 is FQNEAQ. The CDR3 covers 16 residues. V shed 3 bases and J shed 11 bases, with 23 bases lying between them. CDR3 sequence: CASSFVAGESRIKQFF. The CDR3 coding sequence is TGTGCCAGCAGCTTCGTAGCAGGAGAGTCCAGAATTAAGCAGTTCTTC.

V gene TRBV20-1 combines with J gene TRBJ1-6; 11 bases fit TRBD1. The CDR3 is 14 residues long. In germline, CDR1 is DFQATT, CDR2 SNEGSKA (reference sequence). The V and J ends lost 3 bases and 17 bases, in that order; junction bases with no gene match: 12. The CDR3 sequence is CSARPGQGGRVVHF. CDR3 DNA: TGCAGTGCTAGGCCGGGACAGGGGGGACGGGTCGTCCACTTT.

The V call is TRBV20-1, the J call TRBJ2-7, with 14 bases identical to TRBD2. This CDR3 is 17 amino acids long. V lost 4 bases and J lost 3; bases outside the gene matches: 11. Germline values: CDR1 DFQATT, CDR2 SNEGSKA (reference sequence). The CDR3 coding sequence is TGCAGTGCTAAAACCGGGACTAGCGGGAGCGCGGTCTACGAGCAGTACTTC. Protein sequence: CSAKTGTSGSAVYEQYF.

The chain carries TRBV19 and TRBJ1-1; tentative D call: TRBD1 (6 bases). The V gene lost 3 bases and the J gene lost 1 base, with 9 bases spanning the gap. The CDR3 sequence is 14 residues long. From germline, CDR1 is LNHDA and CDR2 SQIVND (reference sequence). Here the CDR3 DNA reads TGTGCCAGTAGTATTGGGGGCCCGAACACTGAAGCTTTCTTT. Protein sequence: CASSIGGPNTEAFF.

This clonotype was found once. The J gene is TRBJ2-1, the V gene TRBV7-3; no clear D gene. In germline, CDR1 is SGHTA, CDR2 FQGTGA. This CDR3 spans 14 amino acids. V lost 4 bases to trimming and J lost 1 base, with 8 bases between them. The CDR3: CASSSAGSYNEQFF. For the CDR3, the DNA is TGTGCCAGCAGCTCGGCCGGTTCCTACAATGAGCAGTTCTTC.

As DNA, the CDR3 is TGCAGTGCTAGACCCGGGACGGCTACCTACGAGCAGTACGTC. It encodes CSARPGTATYEQYV. This chain joins TRBV20-1 and TRBJ2-7; possibly TRBD1 or TRBD2 for D (5 bases each). V was cut by 2 bases and J by 2 bases, with 13 bases left in between. Germline CDR1 DFQATT, CDR2 SNEGSKA (reference sequence). CDR3 length: 14 residues.

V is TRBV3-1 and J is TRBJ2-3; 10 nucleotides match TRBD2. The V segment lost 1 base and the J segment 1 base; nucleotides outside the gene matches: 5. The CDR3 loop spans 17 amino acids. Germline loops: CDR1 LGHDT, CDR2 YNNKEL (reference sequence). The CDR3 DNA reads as TGTGCCAGCAGCCAAGTACTAGCGGGGATGGGCACAGATACGCAGTATTTT. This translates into CASSQVLAGMGTDTQYF.

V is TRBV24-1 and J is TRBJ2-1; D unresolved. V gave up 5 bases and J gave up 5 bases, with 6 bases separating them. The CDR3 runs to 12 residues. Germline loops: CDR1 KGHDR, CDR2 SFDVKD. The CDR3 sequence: CATSARNNEQFF. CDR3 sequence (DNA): TGTGCCACCAGTGCCAGAAACAATGAGCAGTTCTTC.

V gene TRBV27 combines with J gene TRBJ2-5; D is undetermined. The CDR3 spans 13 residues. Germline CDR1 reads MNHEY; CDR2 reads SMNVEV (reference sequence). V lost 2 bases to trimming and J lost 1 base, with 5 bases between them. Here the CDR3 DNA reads TGTGCCAGCAGTTTACACCTCCAAGAGACCCAGTACTTC. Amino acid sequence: CASSLHLQETQYF.

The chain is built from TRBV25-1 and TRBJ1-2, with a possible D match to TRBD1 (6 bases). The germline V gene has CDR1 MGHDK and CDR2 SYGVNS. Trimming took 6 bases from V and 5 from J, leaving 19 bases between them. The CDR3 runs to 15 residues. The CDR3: CASSEGEGQQYGYTF. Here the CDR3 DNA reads TGTGCCAGCAGCGAAGGAGAGGGACAACAATATGGCTACACCTTC.

This CDR3 reads CSVDAEVRGEQFF. The CDR3 DNA follows: TGCAGCGTTGATGCCGAGGTTCGGGGTGAGCAGTTCTTC. The chain has TRBV29-1 and TRBJ2-1; D might be TRBD2 (5 bases). The CDR3 runs 13 residues. The germline gives CDR1 SQVTM, CDR2 ANQGSEA. V was shortened by 3 bases and J by 9 bases, with 15 bases between the two germline ends.

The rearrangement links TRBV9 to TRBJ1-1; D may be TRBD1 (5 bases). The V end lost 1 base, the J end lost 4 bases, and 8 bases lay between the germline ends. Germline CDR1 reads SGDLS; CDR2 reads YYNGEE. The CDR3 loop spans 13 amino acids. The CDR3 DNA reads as TGTGCCAGCAGCGTACAGGGCGGCACTGAAGCTTTCTTT. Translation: CASSVQGGTEAFF.

The CDR3 sequence: CSVNSGSADTQYF. Written as DNA, the CDR3 is TGCAGCGTGAATAGCGGGAGCGCAGATACGCAGTATTTT. The rearrangement uses TRBV29-1 and TRBJ2-3, with 9 bases that match TRBD2. Per the germline V gene, CDR1 is SQVTM and CDR2 is ANQGSEA. This CDR3 has 13 amino acids. Losses at the gene ends were 6 bases for V and 4 bases for J; bases not matched to a gene: 5.

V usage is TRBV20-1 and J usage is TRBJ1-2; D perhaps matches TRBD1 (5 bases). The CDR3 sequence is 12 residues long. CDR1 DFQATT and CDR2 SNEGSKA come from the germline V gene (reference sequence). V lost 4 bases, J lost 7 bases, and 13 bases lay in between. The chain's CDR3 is CSAIRQSRGYTF. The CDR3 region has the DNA TGCAGTGCTATACGACAGAGCCGTGGCTACACCTTC.

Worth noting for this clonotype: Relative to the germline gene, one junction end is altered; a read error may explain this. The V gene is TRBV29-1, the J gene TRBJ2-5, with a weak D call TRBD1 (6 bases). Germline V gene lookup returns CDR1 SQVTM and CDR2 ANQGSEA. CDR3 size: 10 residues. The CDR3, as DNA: TGCAGCGCCGCGCGACAGGTCGAACACTTC. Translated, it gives CSAARQVEHF.

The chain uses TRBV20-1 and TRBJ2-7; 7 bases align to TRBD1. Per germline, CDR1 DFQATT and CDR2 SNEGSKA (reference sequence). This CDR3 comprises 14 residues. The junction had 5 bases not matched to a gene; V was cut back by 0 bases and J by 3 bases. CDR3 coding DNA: TGCAGTGCTAGAGATCAAGCAGGGGGCTACGAGCAGTACTTC. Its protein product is CSARDQAGGYEQYF.

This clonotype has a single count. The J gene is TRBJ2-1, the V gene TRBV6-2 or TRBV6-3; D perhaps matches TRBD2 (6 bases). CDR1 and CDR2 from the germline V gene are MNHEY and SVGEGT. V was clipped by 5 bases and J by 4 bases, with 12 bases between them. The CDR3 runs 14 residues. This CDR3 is CASSPRTIYNEQFF. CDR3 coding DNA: TGTGCCAGCAGTCCAAGGACTATATACAATGAGCAGTTCTTC.

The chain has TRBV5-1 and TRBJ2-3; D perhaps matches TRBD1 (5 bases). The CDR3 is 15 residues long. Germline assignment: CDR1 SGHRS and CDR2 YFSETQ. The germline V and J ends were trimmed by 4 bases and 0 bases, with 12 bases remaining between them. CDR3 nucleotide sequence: TGCGCCAGCAGCGCAGGTTCAGGGAGCACAGATACGCAGTATTTT. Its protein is CASSAGSGSTDTQYF.

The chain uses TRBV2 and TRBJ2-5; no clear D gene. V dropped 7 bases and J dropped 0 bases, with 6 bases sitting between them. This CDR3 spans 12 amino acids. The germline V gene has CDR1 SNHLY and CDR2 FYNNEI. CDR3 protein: CASTQHQETQYF. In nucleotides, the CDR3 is TGTGCCAGCACACAGCACCAAGAGACCCAGTACTTC. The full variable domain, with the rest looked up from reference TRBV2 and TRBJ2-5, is EPEVTQTPSHQVTQMGQEVILRCVPISNHLYFYWYRQILGQKVEFLVSFYNNEISEKSEIFDDQFSVERPDGSNFTLKIRSTKLEDSAMYFCASTQHQETQYFGPGTRLLVL.